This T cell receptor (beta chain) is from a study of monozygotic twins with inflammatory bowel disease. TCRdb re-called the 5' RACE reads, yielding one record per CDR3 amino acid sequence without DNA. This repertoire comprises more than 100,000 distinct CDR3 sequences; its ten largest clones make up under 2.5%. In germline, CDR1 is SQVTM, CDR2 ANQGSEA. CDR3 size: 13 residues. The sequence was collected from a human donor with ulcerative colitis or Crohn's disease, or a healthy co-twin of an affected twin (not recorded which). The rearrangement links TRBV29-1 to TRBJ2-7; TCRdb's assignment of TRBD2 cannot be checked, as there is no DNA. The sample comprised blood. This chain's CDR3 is CSVGLVFSYEQYF.